This entry lists 14 T cell receptor beta chains sequenced from one sample in a study of T cells in Graves' hyperthyroidism and ophthalmopathy. RNA transcripts were the template for amplifying TCR beta CDR3 regions. First-round RT-PCR of the TCR CDR3 relied on the HTBI primer set. MiXCR was run by TCRdb on the multiplex PCR reads, yielding one entry per CDR3 protein. This table holds roughly 710,000 distinct CDR3 sequences, roughly a third found once. The specimen was blood. These receptors were taken from a woman aged 40 to 50 with Graves' hyperthyroidism.

The chain employs TRBV12-3 or TRBV12-4 and TRBJ1-3, with D unclear. This CDR3 has 15 amino acids. Deletions cut 7 bases from V and 8 bases from J, with 21 bases between. The CDR3 protein is CASTPGDGMWDTIYF. The CDR3 nucleotides are TGTGCCAGCACTCCAGGCGATGGGATGTGGGACACCATATATTTT.

This clonotype was recorded a few times. This chain links TRBV20-1 with TRBJ2-7, with no clear D. This CDR3 is 11 amino acids long. CDR1 DFQATT and CDR2 SNEGSKA come from the germline V gene (reference sequence). The ends were cut back, 4 bases at V and 4 bases at J, with 8 bases in the middle. The DNA of the CDR3 is TGCAGTGCTACTGGGCGGTACGAGCAGTACTTC. Translated, it gives CSATGRYEQYF.

This clonotype occurred a few times. CDR3 amino acids: CASSARGGATNEKLFF. The CDR3 DNA is TGTGCCAGCAGCGCCCGCGGCGGGGCAACTAATGAAAAACTGTTTTTT. The rearrangement links TRBV9 to TRBJ1-4; no firm D call. The ends were cut back, 3 bases at V and 0 bases at J, with 12 bases in the middle. The CDR3 loop spans 16 amino acids. Germline V gene sequence: CDR1 SGDLS, CDR2 YYNGEE.

This clonotype was recorded a few times. This chain connects TRBV6-1 to TRBJ1-5; D not resolved. V lost 5 bases, J lost 1 base, and 9 bases lay in between. The germline V gene has CDR1 MNHNS and CDR2 SASEGT. The CDR3 is 14 residues long. CDR3 region: CASSTTRSNQPQHF. Here the CDR3 DNA reads TGTGCCAGCAGTACCACACGGAGCAATCAGCCCCAGCATTTT.

In this sample, this clonotype turned up many times. V and J are TRBV15 and TRBJ1-5; D is perhaps TRBD1 (5 bases). Per germline, CDR1 LNHNV and CDR2 YYDKDF (reference sequence). CDR3 length: 14 amino acids. V was pared by 1 base and J by 4 bases, with 8 bases between. DNA for the CDR3: TGTGCCACCAGCAGAGGACAGTCGAATCAGCCCCAGCATTTT. This encodes CATSRGQSNQPQHF.

As for this clonotype: A clone one base away is much larger, so this may be a read error. The chain combines TRBV12-3 or TRBV12-4 with TRBJ1-4; possibly TRBD1 for D (5 bases). The CDR3 is 13 residues long. The CDR3 DNA sequence: TGTGCCCGCAGTTTGACAGAAAATGAAAAACTGTTTTTT. This encodes CARSLTENEKLFF.

The gene calls are TRBV9 and TRBJ1-3; D remains ambiguous. V shed 0 bases and J shed 3 bases, with 10 bases lying between them. Germline CDR1 is SGDLS and CDR2 is YYNGEE. This CDR3 has 15 residues. CDR3 DNA sequence: TGTGCCAGCAGCGTAGGCCCCCAGGTTGGAAACACCATATATTTT. This sequence encodes CASSVGPQVGNTIYF.

The chain has TRBV12-3 or TRBV12-4 and TRBJ1-1; 9 bases map to TRBD1. The CDR3 spans 15 residues. CDR3 nucleotide sequence: TGTGCTACGCAACCCGGGACAGGGAGGGGCACTGAAGCTTTCTTT. Translated: CATQPGTGRGTEAFF.

In its sample, this clonotype was seen many times. The chain uses TRBV2 and TRBJ1-1; D ambiguous. The CDR3 is 14 residues long. V lost 5 bases to trimming and J lost 1 base, with 11 bases between them. Germline V CDR1 and CDR2: SNHLY, FYNNEI. CDR3 DNA: TGTGCCAGCAGTTTTCCACTGGGGAACACTGAAGCTTTCTTT. Protein product: CASSFPLGNTEAFF.

There are a few counts of this clonotype. The genes are TRBV11-2 and TRBJ2-7; possibly TRBD2 for D (6 bases). Germline assignment: CDR1 SGHAT and CDR2 FQNNGV. This CDR3 has 17 residues. Trimming cost V 1 base and J 0 bases, with 16 bases left between them. The CDR3 nucleotides are TGTGCCAGCAGCTTAGCCTCGGGGGAGCTTAGCTCCTACGAGCAGTACTTC. It specifies CASSLASGELSSYEQYF.

To note about this clonotype: At one boundary the junction diverges from the germline segment, which might be a read error. The J gene is TRBJ2-5, the V gene TRBV29-1; D perhaps matches TRBD2 (5 bases). Germline V gene data show CDR1 as SQVTM and CDR2 as ANQGSEA. This CDR3 is built from 12 residues. CDR3 in amino acids: CSVEGSLGYGVF. DNA of the CDR3: TGCAGCGTTGAGGGGAGTTTGGGTTATGGGGTCTTC.

This clonotype was seen many times. The V call is TRBV19, the J call TRBJ1-1; D unclear. The ends were cut back, 2 bases at V and 1 base at J, with 8 bases in the middle. CDR1 and CDR2 (germline): LNHDA, SQIVND (reference sequence). This CDR3 comprises 14 residues. The CDR3 here is CASSIITANTEAFF. CDR3 bases: TGTGCCAGTAGTATAATTACGGCGAACACTGAAGCTTTCTTT.

This clonotype was recorded at least ten times. The genes are TRBV9 and TRBJ2-2; unclear D gene. Between the trimmed V and J ends, which lost 3 bases and 5 bases, there was a span of 8 bases. Germline V gives CDR1 SGDLS, CDR2 YYNGEE. This CDR3 contains 13 residues. CDR3 sequence: CASSARNTGELFF. The CDR3 bases are TGTGCCAGCAGCGCCCGTAATACCGGGGAGCTGTTTTTT.

This clonotype occurred once. DNA of the CDR3: TGTGCCATCAGTGTCCTTATTAACACCGGGGAGCTGTTTTTT. Residues: CAISVLINTGELFF. The chain employs TRBV10-3 and TRBJ2-2; no clear D. V lost 4 bases and J 2 bases, leaving 8 bases between the germline ends. The CDR3 length is 14 residues. CDR1 ENHRY and CDR2 SYGVKD come from the germline V gene.